The present T cell receptor (beta chain) was sequenced within a study of radiation and T cells in renal cell carcinoma. Regarding time point: baseline pretreatment blood. Treatment reported: 15 Gy SBRT to primary tumor, nephrectomy 4 weeks later. Radiation-treated patients gave blood at baseline, week 2 and week 4. The V and J ends lost 4 bases and 1 base respectively, with 11 bases between them. This CDR3 comprises 14 residues. The V gene's germline CDR1 is GTSNPN and CDR2 SVGIG (reference sequence). Findings and caveats of the study: Without pretreatment biopsies, baseline tumor clonotype presence was undetermined.

Libraries were prepared by immunoSEQ multiplex PCR; TCRdb keeps only in-frame clonotypes and omits some of them. The sample records 130,000 to 150,000 clones, 88% being singletons. About this clone: Its target is not known.

The chain recombines TRBV30 with TRBJ1-3; the D gene is possibly TRBD1 (5 bases). The source is a woman aged 70-85 years with renal cell carcinoma. The material was blood, obtained from a patient whose treatment included radiotherapy and nephrectomy. CDR3 residues: CAWNGGASGNTIYF. The CDR3 nucleotides are TGTGCCTGGAATGGCGGGGCATCTGGAAACACCATATATTTT.